The rows below give T cell receptor beta chains drawn from one sample of a study of OX40 agonist ivuxolimab in advanced cancers. Using immunoSEQ multiplex PCR, the repertoire was profiled, and TCRdb retains in-frame clones only, with some absent. The sample holds some 81,000 clones, over 75% seen once. This specimen was CD4+ or CD8+ T cells sorted from blood, taken in a trial of the OX40 agonist ivuxolimab. The receptors come from an adult with an advanced solid tumor such as melanoma, head and neck, liver or kidney cancer. CDR3s include the opening cysteine and the closing phenylalanine or tryptophan. The order of the fields is CDR3 protein, CDR3 DNA, clone size, J gene, D gene, V gene. A D gene is named only where the DNA matches it firmly. A clone size is listed for some rows: how often the clone was seen (once, few, many), or a class if it is expanded.

cdr3_aa: CASSLAQGIEQYF; cdr3_nt: TGCGCCAGCAGCTTGGCACAGGGGATCGAGCAGTACTTC; clone_size: .; j_call: TRBJ2-7; d_call: TRBD1; v_call: TRBV5-1
cdr3_aa: CASSEGRGGNTEAFF; cdr3_nt: TGTGCCAGCAGTGAGGGACGCGGGGGGAACACTGAAGCTTTCTTT; clone_size: .; j_call: TRBJ1-1; d_call: .; v_call: TRBV6-1
cdr3_aa: CASGLSQNEQFF; cdr3_nt: TGTGCCAGCGGCCTTTCCCAAAATGAGCAGTTCTTC; clone_size: few; j_call: TRBJ2-1; d_call: .; v_call: TRBV9
cdr3_aa: CASSPAGRGYTF; cdr3_nt: TGTGCCAGCAGCCCAGCAGGGCGCGGCTACACCTTC; clone_size: few; j_call: TRBJ1-2; d_call: .; v_call: TRBV7-2
cdr3_aa: CASSIGPSGGNTGELFF; cdr3_nt: TGTGCCAGTAGTATAGGGCCTAGCGGGGGGAACACCGGGGAGCTGTTTTTT; clone_size: .; j_call: TRBJ2-2; d_call: TRBD2; v_call: TRBV19
cdr3_aa: CAWMDGYTF; cdr3_nt: TGTGCCTGGATGGATGGCTACACCTTC; clone_size: .; j_call: TRBJ1-2; d_call: .; v_call: TRBV30
cdr3_aa: CASSLGLAGRAPYEQYF; cdr3_nt: TGTGCCAGCAGCCTGGGACTAGCGGGGCGAGCCCCCTACGAGCAGTACTTC; clone_size: .; j_call: TRBJ2-7; d_call: TRBD2; v_call: TRBV2
cdr3_aa: CASSVPGQEKLFF; cdr3_nt: TGTGCCAGCAGCGTCCCGGGACAGGAAAAACTGTTTTTT; clone_size: .; j_call: TRBJ1-4; d_call: TRBD1; v_call: TRBV7-2
cdr3_aa: CASSLSRHQETQYF; cdr3_nt: TGTGCCAGCAGTTTAAGTAGGCACCAAGAGACCCAGTACTTC; clone_size: few; j_call: TRBJ2-5; d_call: .; v_call: TRBV27
cdr3_aa: CASSEAPGYGYTF; cdr3_nt: TGTGCCAGCAGTGAAGCCCCAGGATATGGCTACACCTTC; clone_size: once; j_call: TRBJ1-2; d_call: .; v_call: TRBV6-1
cdr3_aa: CASNENNPAGVTGNTIYF; cdr3_nt: TGTGCCAGCAACGAAAACAACCCGGCGGGGGTAACTGGAAACACCATATATTTT; clone_size: .; j_call: TRBJ1-3; d_call: .; v_call: TRBV6-8
cdr3_aa: CASSSGPGRNTEAFF; cdr3_nt: TGTGCCAGCAGCTCGGGCCCCGGTAGGAACACTGAAGCTTTCTTT; clone_size: .; j_call: TRBJ1-1; d_call: .; v_call: TRBV7-2
cdr3_aa: CAISDGGLTYEQYF; cdr3_nt: TGTGCCATCAGTGATGGCGGCCTGACCTACGAGCAGTACTTC; clone_size: .; j_call: TRBJ2-7; d_call: .; v_call: TRBV10-3
cdr3_aa: CATLDRGSHEQYF; cdr3_nt: TGTGCCACCCTGGACAGGGGGTCCCACGAGCAGTACTTC; clone_size: .; j_call: TRBJ2-7; d_call: TRBD1; v_call: TRBV6-1
cdr3_aa: CASSLVVLADTEAFF; cdr3_nt: TGTGCCAGCAGCTTAGTCGTCCTGGCGGACACTGAAGCTTTCTTT; clone_size: .; j_call: TRBJ1-1; d_call: .; v_call: TRBV11-2
cdr3_aa: CASSSDSWGTEAFF; cdr3_nt: TGTGCCAGCAGCTCGGACAGCTGGGGCACTGAAGCTTTCTTT; clone_size: once; j_call: TRBJ1-1; d_call: .; v_call: TRBV9
cdr3_aa: CASSLVKGRLWETQYF; cdr3_nt: TGCGCCAGCAGCTTGGTAAAGGGCCGCCTGTGGGAGACCCAGTACTTC; clone_size: .; j_call: TRBJ2-5; d_call: .; v_call: TRBV5-1
cdr3_aa: CASSLGIDTEAFF; cdr3_nt: TGTGCCAGCAGCTTGGGCATCGACACTGAAGCTTTCTTT; clone_size: .; j_call: TRBJ1-1; d_call: .; v_call: TRBV7-6
cdr3_aa: CASKQGPFSGNTIYF; cdr3_nt: TGTGCCAGTAAGCAGGGGCCTTTCTCTGGAAACACCATATATTTT; clone_size: .; j_call: TRBJ1-3; d_call: .; v_call: TRBV19
cdr3_aa: CAIKGQSAGNTIYF; cdr3_nt: TGTGCCATCAAAGGACAGTCTGCTGGAAACACCATATATTTT; clone_size: .; j_call: TRBJ1-3; d_call: .; v_call: TRBV10-3
cdr3_aa: CASSLRDMNTGELFF; cdr3_nt: TGTGCCAGCAGCTTACGGGACATGAACACCGGGGAGCTGTTTTTT; clone_size: .; j_call: TRBJ2-2; d_call: .; v_call: TRBV7-8
cdr3_aa: CASSWRGGPGRETQYF; cdr3_nt: TGTGCCAGCAGCTGGAGGGGGGGCCCAGGTAGAGAGACCCAGTACTTC; clone_size: .; j_call: TRBJ2-5; d_call: .; v_call: TRBV11-1
cdr3_aa: CASSWTGRYEQYF; cdr3_nt: TGTGCCAGCAGCTGGACAGGGCGCTACGAGCAGTACTTC; clone_size: .; j_call: TRBJ2-7; d_call: TRBD1; v_call: TRBV7-2
cdr3_aa: CASSGLMGKTGNTIYF; cdr3_nt: TGTGCCAGCAGTGGATTGATGGGGAAGACTGGAAACACCATATATTTT; clone_size: .; j_call: TRBJ1-3; d_call: .; v_call: TRBV6-1
cdr3_aa: CASSTHGGYEQYF; cdr3_nt: TGTGCCAGTAGTACTCATGGGGGTTACGAGCAGTACTTC; clone_size: .; j_call: TRBJ2-7; d_call: .; v_call: TRBV19
cdr3_aa: CASSEVYNSPLHF; cdr3_nt: TGTGCCAGCAGTGAGGTCTATAATTCACCCCTCCACTTT; clone_size: few; j_call: TRBJ1-6; d_call: .; v_call: TRBV2
cdr3_aa: CAWSNLPGAEAFF; cdr3_nt: TGTGCCTGGAGCAATCTACCTGGGGCTGAAGCTTTCTTT; clone_size: .; j_call: TRBJ1-1; d_call: .; v_call: TRBV30
cdr3_aa: CASSDPGGRYSPLHF; cdr3_nt: TGTGCCAGCAGTGACCCAGGGGGCCGTTATTCACCCCTCCACTTT; clone_size: once; j_call: TRBJ1-6; d_call: TRBD1; v_call: TRBV6-1
cdr3_aa: CAWSPSGGGYEQYF; cdr3_nt: TGTGCCTGGAGTCCCTCAGGAGGGGGCTACGAGCAGTACTTC; clone_size: .; j_call: TRBJ2-7; d_call: .; v_call: TRBV30
cdr3_aa: CASSHDGTGIYGYTF; cdr3_nt: TGTGCCAGCAGCCACGACGGGACAGGGATCTATGGCTACACCTTC; clone_size: .; j_call: TRBJ1-2; d_call: TRBD1; v_call: TRBV5-8
cdr3_aa: CASSPRTGTGELFF; cdr3_nt: TGTGCCAGCAGCCCACGGACAGGGACCGGGGAGCTGTTTTTT; clone_size: .; j_call: TRBJ2-2; d_call: TRBD1; v_call: TRBV7-2
cdr3_aa: CAWSVGQGPEKLFF; cdr3_nt: TGTGCCTGGAGTGTGGGGCAGGGACCCGAAAAACTGTTTTTT; clone_size: .; j_call: TRBJ1-4; d_call: .; v_call: TRBV30
cdr3_aa: CASSFLVRGQSNSPLHF; cdr3_nt: TGTGCCAGCAGTTTCCTGGTGCGGGGGCAGTCTAATTCACCCCTCCACTTT; clone_size: .; j_call: TRBJ1-6; d_call: .; v_call: TRBV27
cdr3_aa: CASSRSQGIRDEQYF; cdr3_nt: TGTGCCAGCAGCAGGAGCCAGGGAATTAGGGACGAGCAGTACTTC; clone_size: once; j_call: TRBJ2-7; d_call: .; v_call: TRBV7-9
cdr3_aa: CASSLRQGGETQYF; cdr3_nt: TGTGCCAGCAGCCTCCGACAGGGGGGGGAGACCCAGTACTTC; clone_size: .; j_call: TRBJ2-5; d_call: TRBD1; v_call: TRBV4-2
cdr3_aa: CASSLDGATIYF; cdr3_nt: TGTGCCAGCAGCTTAGATGGAGCCACCATATATTTT; clone_size: .; j_call: TRBJ1-3; d_call: .; v_call: TRBV7-3
cdr3_aa: CAWSSKGEGMDGYTF; cdr3_nt: TGTGCCTGGAGTTCTAAGGGGGAGGGAATGGATGGCTACACCTTC; clone_size: .; j_call: TRBJ1-2; d_call: .; v_call: TRBV30